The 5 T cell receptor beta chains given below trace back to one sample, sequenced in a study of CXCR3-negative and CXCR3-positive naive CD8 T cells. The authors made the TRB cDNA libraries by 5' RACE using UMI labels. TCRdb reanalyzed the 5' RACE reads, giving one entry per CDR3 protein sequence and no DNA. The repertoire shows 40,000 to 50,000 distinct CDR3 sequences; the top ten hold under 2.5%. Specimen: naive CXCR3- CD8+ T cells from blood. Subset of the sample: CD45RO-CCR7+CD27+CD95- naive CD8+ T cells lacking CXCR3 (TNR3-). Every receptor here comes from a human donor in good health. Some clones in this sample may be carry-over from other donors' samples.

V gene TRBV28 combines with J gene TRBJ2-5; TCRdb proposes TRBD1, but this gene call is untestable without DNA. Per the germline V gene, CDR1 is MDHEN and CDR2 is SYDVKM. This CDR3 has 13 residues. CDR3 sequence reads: CASSRDAQETQYF.

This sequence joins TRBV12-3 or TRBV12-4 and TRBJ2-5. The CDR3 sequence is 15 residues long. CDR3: CASSFQGLVRETQYF.

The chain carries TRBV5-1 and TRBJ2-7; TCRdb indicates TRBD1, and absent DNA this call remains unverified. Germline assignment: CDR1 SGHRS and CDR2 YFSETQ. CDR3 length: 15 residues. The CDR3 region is CASSSMGARTYEQYF.

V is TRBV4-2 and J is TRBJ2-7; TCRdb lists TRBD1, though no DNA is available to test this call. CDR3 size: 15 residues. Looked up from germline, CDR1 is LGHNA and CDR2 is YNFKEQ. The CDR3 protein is CASSQTGGVAYEQYF.

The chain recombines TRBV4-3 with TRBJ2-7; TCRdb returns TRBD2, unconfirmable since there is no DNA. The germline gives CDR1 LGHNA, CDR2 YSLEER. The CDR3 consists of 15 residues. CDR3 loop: CASSQDILAGREQYF.